These 23 T cell receptor beta chains share one sample of origin, sequenced in a study of shared clonotypes between healthy human individuals. Produced via immunoSEQ multiplex PCR; TCRdb's table is partial and in-frame only. The sample has about 380,000 clones, around 96% seen once; the top ten hold 0.32%. Material: memory CD8+ T cells sorted from blood. Subset: CD45RO+ cells pooled with CCR7-negative TemRA cells. The receptors stem from a man aged 30 to 39 in good health.

The chain links TRBV6-4 to TRBJ2-1, with TRBD2 as a possible D gene (7 bases). Germline assignment: CDR1 MRHNA and CDR2 SNTAGT. V lost 4 bases, J lost 5 bases, and 21 bases lay in between. The CDR3 is 17 residues long. DNA for the CDR3: TGTGCCAGCAGTGGCTACGGGGGGCTTGGGGGACACAATGAGCAGTTCTTC. Its protein is CASSGYGGLGGHNEQFF.

The chain joins TRBV5-1 to TRBJ2-1, with 7 bases lining up with TRBD1. The CDR3 sequence is 12 residues long. The V segment lost 7 bases and the J segment 6 bases; nucleotides outside the gene matches: 4. CDR1 SGHRS and CDR2 YFSETQ come from the germline V gene. The CDR3 DNA is TGCGCCAGCGTCGACAGGGCCAATGAGCAGTTCTTC. Its translation is CASVDRANEQFF.

The V gene is TRBV5-4, the J gene TRBJ2-1, with D perhaps matching TRBD1 or TRBD2 (5 bases each). Deletions cut 3 bases from V and 7 bases from J, with 20 bases between. The CDR3 has 16 amino acids. Germline V gene data show CDR1 as SGHNT and CDR2 as YYREEE (reference sequence). The CDR3 DNA reads as TGTGCCAGCAGCTCGGGGACCATAGTCAATACAAATGAGCAGTTCTTC. Its protein product is CASSSGTIVNTNEQFF.

This chain uses TRBV5-1 with TRBJ2-2; TRBD1 matches at 10 bases. The germline gives CDR1 SGHRS, CDR2 YFSETQ. The CDR3 covers 16 residues. The ends lost 4 bases at V and 1 base at J; junction bases unmatched: 4. The CDR3 coding sequence is TGCGCCAGCAGCACGACAGGGGGCCAGAACACCGGGGAGCTGTTTTTT. It translates to CASSTTGGQNTGELFF.

CDR3 nucleotide sequence: TGTGCCAGCAGTGAATGGGGACAGGGCAGCGAGCAGTACTTC. This codes for CASSEWGQGSEQYF. This chain connects TRBV2 to TRBJ2-7, with TRBD1 identical over 9 bases. CDR1 SNHLY and CDR2 FYNNEI come from the germline V gene. V gave up 2 bases and J gave up 6 bases; unmatched junction bases: 5. The CDR3 totals 14 residues.

The chain is built from TRBV7-2 and TRBJ2-3; 9 nucleotides match TRBD2. The CDR3 length is 16 residues. Germline CDR1 is SGHTA and CDR2 is FQGNSA. J gave up 4 bases and V 3 bases, and 8 bases lay outside the gene matches. The CDR3 is CASSFGGRAWADTQYF. The CDR3 DNA sequence: TGTGCCAGCAGCTTTGGCGGGAGGGCTTGGGCAGATACGCAGTATTTT.

CDR3 in DNA: TGTGCCAGCAGCCAAGTTGTCAGTCCTTATTCACCCCTCCACTTT. It yields the protein CASSQVVSPYSPLHF. V gene TRBV14 combines with J gene TRBJ1-6; D ambiguous. CDR3 length: 15 amino acids. Trimming left V 1 base short and J 8 bases short, with 12 bases between. Germline V gene sequence: CDR1 SGHDN, CDR2 FVKESK. The full variable domain, with the rest looked up from reference TRBV14 and TRBJ1-6, is EAGVTQFPSHSVIEKGQTVTLRCDPISGHDNLYWYRRVMGKEIKFLLHFVKESKQDESGMPNNRFLAERTGGTYSTLKVQPAELEDSGVYFCASSQVVSPYSPLHFGNGTRLTVT.

The sample holds one count of this clone. This chain connects TRBV30 to TRBJ2-1; 12 bases fit TRBD2. V shed 3 bases and J 2 bases; nucleotides not matched to a gene: 11. Germline loops: CDR1 GTSNPN, CDR2 SVGIG (reference sequence). The CDR3 loop spans 18 amino acids. The CDR3 nucleotides are TGTGCCTGGAGGCCGACTAGCGGGAGATCCGGCACCTACAATGAGCAGTTCTTC. Its protein product is CAWRPTSGRSGTYNEQFF.

The chain recombines TRBV19 with TRBJ1-5, with D maybe TRBD1 (6 bases). Trimming took 1 base from V and 7 from J, leaving 11 bases between them. This CDR3 contains 14 residues. Germline CDR1 reads LNHDA; CDR2 reads SQIVND (reference sequence). The DNA for the CDR3 is TGTGCCAGTAGTATAGCAACAGGGCGGCAGCCCCAGCATTTT. Encoded protein: CASSIATGRQPQHF. The full variable domain, rest sourced from reference TRBV19 and TRBJ1-5, is DGGITQSPKYLFRKEGQNVTLSCEQNLNHDAMYWYRQDPGQGLRLIYYSQIVNDFQKGDIAEGYSVSREKKESFPLTVTSAQKNPTAFYLCASSIATGRQPQHFGDGTRLSIL.

The chain joins TRBV6-1 to TRBJ1-1; a possible D gene is TRBD1 (5 bases). Between the trimmed V and J ends, which lost 3 bases and 7 bases, there was a span of 15 bases. This CDR3 has 14 amino acids. In germline, CDR1 is MNHNS, CDR2 SASEGT. CDR3 bases: TGTGCCAGCAGTGATCTGGGGACTTCTGTTGAAGCTTTCTTT. It is translated as CASSDLGTSVEAFF.

The rearrangement uses TRBV30 and TRBJ1-5; D possibly corresponds to TRBD1 (5 bases). V gave up 1 base and J gave up 4 bases, with 8 bases separating them. The length of the CDR3 is 13 residues. Germline CDR1 is GTSNPN and CDR2 is SVGIG (reference sequence). This CDR3 reads CAWSEQDNQPQHF. The CDR3 DNA follows: TGTGCCTGGAGTGAACAGGATAATCAGCCCCAGCATTTT.

V gene TRBV6-5 combines with J gene TRBJ2-7; 7 bases line up with TRBD1. The CDR3 runs to 13 residues. Germline V gene lookup returns CDR1 MNHEY and CDR2 SVGAGI. J was trimmed by 0 bases and V by 4 bases; bases with no gene match: 0. The CDR3 reads CASSSGGSYEQYF. DNA of the CDR3: TGTGCCAGCAGTTCAGGGGGCTCCTACGAGCAGTACTTC.

The chain joins TRBV5-6 to TRBJ2-3, with D uncertain. CDR1 and CDR2 (germline): SGHDT, YYEEEE. V shed 0 bases and J shed 6 bases, with 11 bases lying between them. The CDR3 has 14 amino acids. In DNA form, the CDR3 reads TGTGCCAGCAGCTTGGGGACCTCTAGGGATACGCAGTATTTT. Protein product: CASSLGTSRDTQYF.

The V and J genes are TRBV28 and TRBJ2-7; TRBD1 aligns across 8 bases. CDR3 length: 14 residues. CDR1 and CDR2 (germline): MDHEN, SYDVKM. V dropped 6 bases and J dropped 2; count of bases not matched to a gene: 6. This chain's CDR3 is CASRALDRAYEQYF. The DNA of the CDR3 is TGTGCCAGCAGGGCACTGGACAGGGCCTACGAGCAGTACTTC.

The V and J genes are TRBV7-9 and TRBJ2-1, with 13 bases lining up with TRBD2. J gave up 5 bases and V 5 bases, and 6 bases lay outside the gene matches. From germline, CDR1 is SEHNR and CDR2 FQNEAQ (reference sequence). The CDR3 sequence is 16 residues long. For the CDR3, the DNA is TGTGCCAGCAGCGGACTAGCGGGAGTGAAGAACAATGAGCAGTTCTTC. Encoded protein: CASSGLAGVKNNEQFF.

V is TRBV27 and J is TRBJ2-3; 9 positions match TRBD1. The CDR3 loop spans 16 amino acids. Per germline, CDR1 MNHEY and CDR2 SMNVEV (reference sequence). The J segment lost 1 base and the V segment lost 3 bases, leaving 5 bases of the junction unmatched. CDR3 sequence: CASSFYRGRGTDTQYF. The DNA for the CDR3 is TGTGCCAGCAGTTTCTACAGGGGGCGCGGCACAGATACGCAGTATTTT.

V and J are TRBV7-2 and TRBJ2-1; TRBD1 is a possible D gene (6 bases). Deletions cut 3 bases from V and 7 bases from J, with 10 bases between. Looked up from germline, CDR1 is SGHTA and CDR2 is FQGNSA. This CDR3 spans 13 amino acids. This CDR3 reads CASSFLGGNEQFF. CDR3 DNA: TGTGCCAGCAGCTTCTTAGGGGGAAATGAGCAGTTCTTC.

This chain uses TRBV5-6 with TRBJ1-2; unclear D gene. The V gene lost 0 bases and the J gene lost 8 bases, with 14 bases spanning the gap. Germline V gives CDR1 SGHDT, CDR2 YYEEEE. The CDR3 consists of 14 residues. Written as DNA, the CDR3 is TGTGCCAGCAGCTTGGAACCGGGAGTGAGAGGCTACACCTTC. This translates into CASSLEPGVRGYTF.

This chain connects TRBV29-1 to TRBJ2-5, with 12 bases that match TRBD2. V shed 6 bases, J shed 4 bases, and the junction held 6 bases outside the gene matches. This CDR3 has 14 amino acids. Per germline, CDR1 SQVTM and CDR2 ANQGSEA. This CDR3 is CSVRPGLAGETQYF. For the CDR3, the DNA is TGCAGCGTGCGGCCGGGACTAGCGGGAGAGACCCAGTACTTC.

The chain couples TRBV28 to TRBJ2-3; a weak D match, TRBD2 (6 bases). Germline loops: CDR1 MDHEN, CDR2 SYDVKM. The CDR3 has 14 amino acids. Trimming took 3 bases from V and 2 from J, leaving 9 bases between them. The CDR3 is CASSFGGSTDTQYF. CDR3 nucleotide sequence: TGTGCCAGCAGTTTTGGAGGGTCCACAGATACGCAGTATTTT.

This clone was recorded once. This chain connects TRBV5-4 to TRBJ2-2; 7 nucleotides agree with TRBD2. The germline CDR1 and CDR2 sequences are SGHNT and YYREEE (reference sequence). This CDR3 is 16 amino acids long. With 4 bases clipped from V and 2 bases from J, the junction kept 8 bases outside the gene matches. For the CDR3, the DNA is TGTGCCAGCAGCAGACACCGGGACTACAACACCGGGGAGCTGTTTTTT. Translation gives CASSRHRDYNTGELFF.

On this clone itself: Distinct nucleotide sequences in the sample also encode this CDR3. The rearrangement joins TRBV5-1 to TRBJ2-3, with no clear D. V was trimmed by 1 base and J by 4 bases, leaving 4 bases between them. The CDR3 extends over 12 amino acids. Germline-derived CDR1 and CDR2 are SGHRS and YFSETQ. In DNA form, the CDR3 reads TGCGCCAGCAGCTTGTCGGCAGATACGCAGTATTTT. Translated, it gives CASSLSADTQYF.

The chain has TRBV28 and TRBJ2-7, with D perhaps TRBD2 (6 bases). The V end lost 4 bases, the J end lost 7 bases, and 17 bases lay between the germline ends. This CDR3 spans 14 amino acids. Looked up from germline, CDR1 is MDHEN and CDR2 is SYDVKM. In DNA, the CDR3 is TGTGCCAGCAGTTCCGGGACTGGGTCTCGGGAGCAGTACTTC. This codes for CASSSGTGSREQYF.